The rows below give T cell receptor beta chains drawn from one sample of a study of glioma-infiltrating T cells after dendritic cell vaccination. TCRdb's table, derived via immunoSEQ multiplex PCR, lists solely in-frame clones and lacks some. The sample consists of over 55,000 clones, 81% of them appearing once. The sequenced sample was blood, obtained before dendritic cell vaccination. The receptors were sampled from a human donor with glioblastoma. Both conserved end residues are part of each CDR3. D genes are given only for firm matches. Size is stated for part of the rows, as once, few or many counts, or as a class when the clone is expanded.

v_gene: TRBV19
d_gene: TRBD1
abundance: many
j_gene: TRBJ1-6
CDR3aa: CASSTYLTGTDRSPLHF
CDR3nt: TGTGCCAGTAGTACCTATCTGACAGGGACGGACCGATCACCCCTCCACTTT

v_gene: TRBV4-1
d_gene: TRBD2
abundance: .
j_gene: TRBJ2-7
CDR3aa: CASSQERLAGRAYEQYF
CDR3nt: TGCGCCAGCAGCCAAGAGAGGTTAGCGGGGAGAGCCTACGAGCAGTACTTC

v_gene: TRBV5-6
d_gene: .
abundance: .
j_gene: TRBJ1-2
CDR3aa: CASSLAGGLGYGYTF
CDR3nt: TGTGCCAGCAGCTTGGCCGGCGGGCTGGGCTATGGCTACACCTTC

v_gene: TRBV7-6
d_gene: TRBD1
abundance: once
j_gene: TRBJ2-7
CDR3aa: CASSQRQGALSYEQYF
CDR3nt: TGTGCCAGCAGCCAACGACAGGGGGCTCTCTCCTACGAGCAGTACTTC

v_gene: TRBV18
d_gene: TRBD1
abundance: .
j_gene: TRBJ1-5
CDR3aa: CASSQDRVYQPQHF
CDR3nt: TGTGCCAGCTCACAGGACAGGGTGTATCAGCCCCAGCATTTT

v_gene: TRBV7-3
d_gene: TRBD2
abundance: .
j_gene: TRBJ2-3
CDR3aa: CASSSGGVTDTQYF
CDR3nt: TGTGCCAGCAGCTCCGGGGGGGTGACAGATACGCAGTATTTT

v_gene: TRBV12-5
d_gene: .
abundance: few
j_gene: TRBJ2-7
CDR3aa: CASGARAGGAEYEQYF
CDR3nt: TGTGCTAGTGGTGCGCGGGCGGGCGGGGCGGAATACGAGCAGTACTTC

v_gene: TRBV7-9
d_gene: TRBD2
abundance: .
j_gene: TRBJ2-3
CDR3aa: CASSPPGTSGGTDTQYF
CDR3nt: TGTGCCAGCAGCCCCCCCGGGACTAGCGGGGGCACAGATACGCAGTATTTT

v_gene: TRBV11-2
d_gene: TRBD1
abundance: .
j_gene: TRBJ1-4
CDR3aa: CASSLIRGREKLFF
CDR3nt: TGTGCCAGCAGCTTAATTAGGGGGCGTGAAAAACTGTTTTTT

v_gene: TRBV4-1
d_gene: TRBD2
abundance: .
j_gene: TRBJ2-1
CDR3aa: CASSQPRLAGNNEQFF
CDR3nt: TGCGCCAGCAGCCAACCTAGACTAGCGGGGAACAATGAGCAGTTCTTC

v_gene: TRBV5-4
d_gene: TRBD1
abundance: .
j_gene: TRBJ2-2
CDR3aa: CASSLAPGGNTGELFF
CDR3nt: TGTGCCAGCAGCTTGGCCCCAGGGGGGAACACCGGGGAGCTGTTTTTT

v_gene: TRBV18
d_gene: TRBD1
abundance: .
j_gene: TRBJ2-1
CDR3aa: CASSPPLGQGYNEQFF
CDR3nt: TGTGCCAGCTCACCACCGTTGGGACAGGGCTACAATGAGCAGTTCTTC

v_gene: TRBV6-5
d_gene: .
abundance: .
j_gene: TRBJ2-5
CDR3aa: CASSPYDREGETQYF
CDR3nt: TGTGCCAGCAGTCCCTATGACCGGGAAGGGGAGACCCAGTACTTC

v_gene: TRBV5-1
d_gene: TRBD2
abundance: .
j_gene: TRBJ2-3
CDR3aa: CASARSGGGTDTQYF
CDR3nt: TGCGCCAGCGCCCGTAGCGGGGGGGGCACAGATACGCAGTATTTT

v_gene: TRBV2
d_gene: TRBD1
abundance: .
j_gene: TRBJ2-1
CDR3aa: CASSTLPTGSYNEQFF
CDR3nt: TGTGCCAGCAGCACCCTTCCGACAGGGAGCTACAATGAGCAGTTCTTC

v_gene: TRBV7-3
d_gene: TRBD2
abundance: once
j_gene: TRBJ2-3
CDR3aa: CASSSLAGNTDTQYF
CDR3nt: TGTGCCAGCAGCTCCTTAGCGGGCAACACAGATACGCAGTATTTT

v_gene: TRBV27
d_gene: TRBD1
abundance: .
j_gene: TRBJ1-1
CDR3aa: CASKPDRATEAFF
CDR3nt: TGTGCCAGCAAACCAGACAGGGCCACTGAAGCTTTCTTT

v_gene: TRBV19
d_gene: .
abundance: .
j_gene: TRBJ1-2
CDR3aa: CASSSGYLDGYTF
CDR3nt: TGTGCCAGTAGTAGCGGGTATTTAGATGGCTACACCTTC

v_gene: TRBV9
d_gene: TRBD1
abundance: .
j_gene: TRBJ1-6
CDR3aa: CASSVGQGGNSPLHF
CDR3nt: TGTGCCAGCAGCGTAGGACAGGGAGGTAATTCACCCCTCCACTTT

v_gene: TRBV5-1
d_gene: TRBD1
abundance: .
j_gene: TRBJ2-7
CDR3aa: CASSARDRGLGYEQYF
CDR3nt: TGCGCCAGCAGCGCCCGGGACAGGGGTCTGGGTTACGAGCAGTACTTC

v_gene: TRBV5-6
d_gene: .
abundance: .
j_gene: TRBJ1-2
CDR3aa: CASSLGGGYTF
CDR3nt: TGTGCCAGCAGCTTGGGGGGCGGCTACACCTTC

v_gene: TRBV7-9
d_gene: .
abundance: .
j_gene: TRBJ1-2
CDR3aa: CASKPWSIRQQNARYTF
CDR3nt: TGTGCCAGCAAACCCTGGAGCATTAGGCAGCAAAACGCAAGGTACACCTTC

v_gene: TRBV11-2
d_gene: .
abundance: .
j_gene: TRBJ1-5
CDR3aa: CASSSGNQPQHF
CDR3nt: TGTGCCAGCAGCTCAGGGAATCAGCCCCAGCATTTT

v_gene: TRBV7-6
d_gene: .
abundance: .
j_gene: TRBJ1-1
CDR3aa: CASSLAPRVDTEAFF
CDR3nt: TGTGCCAGCAGCTTAGCCCCCAGGGTGGACACTGAAGCTTTCTTT

v_gene: TRBV15
d_gene: .
abundance: once
j_gene: TRBJ2-7
CDR3aa: CATSRGGPRNYEQYF
CDR3nt: TGTGCCACCAGCAGAGGGGGCCCACGAAACTACGAGCAGTACTTC

v_gene: TRBV7-2
d_gene: .
abundance: once
j_gene: TRBJ2-1
CDR3aa: CASSTLVGLGASPHEQFF
CDR3nt: TGTGCCAGCAGCACTTTGGTTGGGCTAGGGGCCTCCCCCCATGAGCAGTTCTTC

v_gene: TRBV19
d_gene: TRBD1
abundance: .
j_gene: TRBJ1-1
CDR3aa: CASSKGQGLNTEAFF
CDR3nt: TGTGCCAGTAGTAAGGGACAGGGCTTGAACACTGAAGCTTTCTTT

v_gene: TRBV7-8
d_gene: .
abundance: .
j_gene: TRBJ1-1
CDR3aa: CASSNTEAFF
CDR3nt: TGTGCCAGCAGTAATACTGAAGCTTTCTTT

v_gene: TRBV15
d_gene: .
abundance: .
j_gene: TRBJ1-1
CDR3aa: CATSRDRQGSTEAFF
CDR3nt: TGTGCCACCAGCAGAGATAGGCAGGGGTCCACTGAAGCTTTCTTT

v_gene: TRBV19
d_gene: TRBD1
abundance: .
j_gene: TRBJ2-7
CDR3aa: CASSASRGGTGTYEQYF
CDR3nt: TGTGCCAGTAGTGCATCTAGGGGCGGGACAGGGACGTACGAGCAGTACTTC

v_gene: TRBV6-1
d_gene: .
abundance: many
j_gene: TRBJ1-5
CDR3aa: CASSHGAGGNQPQHF
CDR3nt: TGTGCCAGCAGTCATGGGGCAGGGGGCAATCAGCCCCAGCATTTT

v_gene: TRBV7-6
d_gene: TRBD1
abundance: .
j_gene: TRBJ2-1
CDR3aa: CASSFGPPGQGVVYEQFF
CDR3nt: TGTGCCAGCAGCTTTGGTCCACCGGGACAGGGGGTAGTCTATGAGCAGTTCTTC

v_gene: TRBV15
d_gene: .
abundance: .
j_gene: TRBJ1-1
CDR3aa: CATSSTYPGKGTEAFF
CDR3nt: TGTGCCACCAGCAGCACGTATCCAGGGAAGGGGACTGAAGCTTTCTTT

v_gene: TRBV18
d_gene: TRBD1
abundance: .
j_gene: TRBJ2-7
CDR3aa: CASSRRDSLNEQYF
CDR3nt: TGTGCCAGCTCACGCCGGGACAGCCTCAACGAGCAGTACTTC

v_gene: TRBV6-1
d_gene: .
abundance: .
j_gene: TRBJ2-3
CDR3aa: CASSEVKGGGHGDTQYF
CDR3nt: TGTGCCAGCAGTGAAGTTAAGGGGGGGGGCCACGGGGATACGCAGTATTTT

v_gene: TRBV7-8
d_gene: .
abundance: .
j_gene: TRBJ2-7
CDR3aa: CASSLGLSYYEQYF
CDR3nt: TGTGCCAGCAGCTTAGGCCTCAGTTACTACGAGCAGTACTTC

v_gene: TRBV7-8
d_gene: .
abundance: .
j_gene: TRBJ2-5
CDR3aa: CASSSVGSGETQYF
CDR3nt: TGTGCCAGCAGCTCTGTAGGGAGTGGAGAGACCCAGTACTTC

v_gene: TRBV6-1
d_gene: TRBD2
abundance: .
j_gene: TRBJ2-5
CDR3aa: CASSGGGGETQYF
CDR3nt: TGTGCCAGCAGTGGCGGGGGGGGAGAGACCCAGTACTTC

v_gene: TRBV29-1
d_gene: TRBD1
abundance: .
j_gene: TRBJ2-5
CDR3aa: CSVEEWGQGSSRETQYF
CDR3nt: TGCAGCGTTGAAGAGTGGGGACAGGGTAGCTCTAGAGAGACCCAGTACTTC

v_gene: TRBV6-5
d_gene: .
abundance: once
j_gene: TRBJ1-1
CDR3aa: CASSSGNTEAFF
CDR3nt: TGTGCCAGCAGCTCAGGGAACACTGAAGCTTTCTTT

v_gene: TRBV2
d_gene: .
abundance: .
j_gene: TRBJ1-2
CDR3aa: CASSEDTGYGYTF
CDR3nt: TGTGCCAGCAGTGAGGACACTGGCTACGGCTACACCTTC

v_gene: TRBV9
d_gene: .
abundance: .
j_gene: TRBJ2-1
CDR3aa: CASSEGVAYNEQFF
CDR3nt: TGTGCCAGCAGCGAAGGGGTCGCCTACAATGAGCAGTTCTTC

v_gene: TRBV5-8
d_gene: .
abundance: .
j_gene: TRBJ2-7
CDR3aa: CASSSRQWPREQYF
CDR3nt: TGTGCCAGCAGCTCGAGACAGTGGCCTCGCGAGCAGTACTTC

v_gene: TRBV7-2
d_gene: .
abundance: .
j_gene: TRBJ2-1
CDR3aa: CASSLNRLEQFF
CDR3nt: TGTGCCAGCAGCTTAAACAGGCTCGAGCAGTTCTTC

v_gene: TRBV7-9
d_gene: .
abundance: .
j_gene: TRBJ1-2
CDR3aa: CASSGSVLGGEVYGYTF
CDR3nt: TGTGCCAGCAGCGGATCCGTTCTCGGGGGGGAAGTTTATGGCTACACCTTC

v_gene: TRBV27
d_gene: .
abundance: once
j_gene: TRBJ1-1
CDR3aa: CASTERGIWAEAFF
CDR3nt: TGTGCCAGCACCGAGAGGGGGATATGGGCTGAAGCTTTCTTT

v_gene: TRBV7-2
d_gene: TRBD2
abundance: .
j_gene: TRBJ2-3
CDR3aa: CASSLGASGGADTQYF
CDR3nt: TGTGCCAGCAGCTTAGGGGCTAGCGGGGGGGCAGATACGCAGTATTTT

v_gene: TRBV7-2
d_gene: .
abundance: .
j_gene: TRBJ1-1
CDR3aa: CASSLVSGVGTEAFF
CDR3nt: TGTGCCAGCAGCTTAGTATCCGGGGTGGGCACTGAAGCTTTCTTT

v_gene: TRBV19
d_gene: .
abundance: .
j_gene: TRBJ1-6
CDR3aa: CASSIIESSYNSPLHF
CDR3nt: TGTGCCAGTAGTATTATAGAGAGCTCCTATAATTCACCCCTCCACTTT

v_gene: TRBV5-4
d_gene: .
abundance: .
j_gene: TRBJ1-5
CDR3aa: CASSLRGSNQPQHF
CDR3nt: TGTGCCAGCAGCTTGAGGGGCAGCAATCAGCCCCAGCATTTT

v_gene: TRBV19
d_gene: TRBD1
abundance: .
j_gene: TRBJ1-5
CDR3aa: CASRPGTGFNQPQHF
CDR3nt: TGTGCCAGCAGACCCGGGACAGGCTTCAATCAGCCCCAGCATTTT

v_gene: TRBV18
d_gene: .
abundance: .
j_gene: TRBJ2-1
CDR3aa: CASSQMTVSSYNEQFF
CDR3nt: TGTGCCAGCTCACAAATGACAGTAAGCTCCTACAATGAGCAGTTCTTC

v_gene: TRBV4-2
d_gene: TRBD1
abundance: .
j_gene: TRBJ1-3
CDR3aa: CASSQSGTGSSGNTIYF
CDR3nt: TGTGCCAGCAGCCAATCGGGGACAGGGTCTTCTGGAAACACCATATATTTT

v_gene: TRBV2
d_gene: TRBD1
abundance: .
j_gene: TRBJ1-5
CDR3aa: CASAGQGGQPQHF
CDR3nt: TGTGCCAGCGCTGGACAGGGCGGCCAGCCCCAGCATTTT